The 29 T cell receptor beta chains below all came from one sample that was sequenced in a study of T cells in Graves' hyperthyroidism and ophthalmopathy. Amplified regions were TCR beta CDR3 sequences from RNA transcripts. During a first-round RT-PCR of the TCR CDR3, the HTBI primer set was used. Each CDR3 protein is one row after TCRdb ran MiXCR on the multiplex PCR reads. The sample has under 300,000 distinct CDR3 sequences, about an eighth seen once; the top ten hold roughly 8%. Specimen: blood. All receptors come from a woman younger than 45 with Graves' hyperthyroidism that later progressed to Graves' ophthalmopathy.

The chain links TRBV20-1 to TRBJ1-2; 7 nucleotides agree with TRBD1. CDR1 and CDR2 from the germline V gene are DFQATT and SNEGSKA (reference sequence). The ends lost 3 bases at V and 6 bases at J; junction bases unmatched: 7. CDR3 length: 13 amino acids. The CDR3 loop is CSARSDRDHGYTF. Here the CDR3 DNA reads TGCAGTGCTAGGTCAGACAGGGATCATGGCTACACCTTC.

There are many counts of this clonotype. This rearrangement joins TRBV3-1 to TRBJ2-1; D remains ambiguous. V was shortened by 1 base and J by 8 bases, with 12 bases between the two germline ends. In germline, CDR1 is LGHDT, CDR2 YNNKEL (reference sequence). The CDR3 has 14 amino acids. CDR3 in amino acids: CASSQGLENHEQFF. CDR3 coding DNA: TGTGCCAGCAGCCAAGGCCTCGAGAACCATGAGCAGTTCTTC.

This clonotype was recorded at least ten times. This chain uses TRBV28 with TRBJ2-5; tentatively, D is TRBD1 or TRBD2 (5 bases each). V lost 5 bases and J lost 0, with 25 bases in between. This CDR3 spans 19 amino acids. Germline V gene sequence: CDR1 MDHEN, CDR2 SYDVKM. CDR3 in amino acids: CASSLKPGAALRYQETQYF. The CDR3 DNA is TGTGCCAGCAGTCTAAAGCCCGGGGCGGCCTTAAGGTACCAAGAGACCCAGTACTTC. The full variable domain, its missing parts supplied by reference TRBV28 and TRBJ2-5, is DVKVTQSSRYLVKRTGEKVFLECVQDMDHENMFWYRQDPGLGLRLIYFSYDVKMKEKGDIPEGYSVSREKKERFSLILESASTNQTSMYLCASSLKPGAALRYQETQYFGPGTRLLVL.

The V call is TRBV28, the J call TRBJ2-7; TRBD2 aligns across 12 bases. V shed 8 bases and J 4 bases; nucleotides not matched to a gene: 3. This CDR3 is 13 amino acids long. CDR1 and CDR2 from the germline V gene are MDHEN and SYDVKM. Here the CDR3 DNA reads TGTGCCAGCCTACTAGCGGGAGGTTACGAGCAGTACTTC. It translates to CASLLAGGYEQYF.

This clonotype was counted ten times or more. The V and J genes are TRBV3-1 and TRBJ2-3; D not certain. The CDR3 is 19 amino acids. V shed 1 base and J shed 3 bases, with 23 bases lying between them. Germline-derived CDR1 and CDR2 are LGHDT and YNNKEL (reference sequence). CDR3 bases: TGTGCCAGCAGCCAAGTACCCTTCCCCCACTACCCCGGGACAGATACGCAGTATTTT. It is translated as CASSQVPFPHYPGTDTQYF.

This chain uses TRBV19 with TRBJ2-1; 11 positions match TRBD2. CDR3 length: 13 amino acids. V shed 6 bases, J shed 9 bases, and the junction held 4 bases outside the gene matches. The germline V gene has CDR1 LNHDA and CDR2 SQIVND (reference sequence). This chain's CDR3 is CASRTTSGIEQFF. The CDR3 DNA reads TGTGCCAGTAGAACGACTAGCGGGATTGAGCAGTTCTTC.

The sample holds many counts of this clonotype. The gene calls are TRBV5-4 and TRBJ2-2; 8 nucleotides align to TRBD1. This CDR3 is built from 15 residues. In germline, CDR1 is SGHNT, CDR2 YYREEE (reference sequence). V dropped 2 bases and J dropped 3; count of bases not matched to a gene: 3. The DNA for the CDR3 is TGTGCCAGCAGCTTCGGACAGGGAGACACCGGGGAGCTGTTTTTT. Its protein is CASSFGQGDTGELFF.

This clonotype was recorded at least ten times. The gene calls are TRBV28 and TRBJ1-5; no definite D call. The CDR3 is 15 amino acids. The germline CDR1 and CDR2 sequences are MDHEN and SYDVKM. The V end was cut by 7 bases, the J end by 5 bases, with 18 bases between. CDR3 bases: TGTGCCAGCAATATTGGAGGGCTTGGCGATCAGCCCCAGCATTTT. Amino acid sequence: CASNIGGLGDQPQHF.

This clonotype was counted ten times or more. The rearrangement joins TRBV9 to TRBJ2-7; a possible D gene is TRBD2 (5 bases). CDR3 length equals 15 residues. Trimming cost V 0 bases and J 6 bases, with 16 bases left between them. Germline-derived CDR1 and CDR2 are SGDLS and YYNGEE. The CDR3 sequence is CASSVGVDSYSEQYF. The CDR3 nucleotides are TGTGCCAGCAGCGTAGGGGTGGACTCCTACTCCGAGCAGTACTTC.

This clonotype was seen repeatedly, ten times or more. The chain couples TRBV7-3 to TRBJ1-1; D is uncertain. V was cut by 3 bases and J by 7 bases, with 12 bases left in between. The CDR3 is made up of 13 amino acids. The germline V gene encodes CDR1 SGHTA and CDR2 FQGTGA. CDR3 bases: TGTGCCAGCAGCTTTCAACACGGAGGTGAAGCTTTCTTT. Translating it yields CASSFQHGGEAFF.

This clonotype was counted at least ten times. The chain joins TRBV11-2 to TRBJ2-7; the match to TRBD1 covers 9 bases. In germline, CDR1 is SGHAT, CDR2 FQNNGV. The V segment lost 5 bases and the J segment 5 bases; nucleotides outside the gene matches: 10. The CDR3 has 15 amino acids. The CDR3 here is CASSPGQGGGNEQYF. In nucleotides, the CDR3 is TGTGCCAGCAGCCCGGGACAGGGAGGGGGCAACGAGCAGTACTTC. The variable domain in full, completed from reference TRBV11-2 and TRBJ2-7, reads EAGVAQSPRYKIIEKRQSVAFWCNPISGHATLYWYQQILGQGPKLLIQFQNNGVVDDSQLPKDRFSAERLKGVDSTLKIQPAKLEDSAVYLCASSPGQGGGNEQYFGPGTRLTVT.

CDR3 protein: CSVAPGGSTNEKLFF. Here the CDR3 DNA reads TGCAGCGTTGCCCCCGGGGGGTCAACTAATGAAAAACTGTTTTTT. The chain uses TRBV29-1 and TRBJ1-4; D is perhaps TRBD1 (5 bases). Trimming removed 4 bases from V and 0 bases from J, with 12 bases in between. Germline V gene sequence: CDR1 SQVTM, CDR2 ANQGSEA. This CDR3 is built from 15 residues.

Ten or more counts support this clonotype. The chain is built from TRBV20-1 and TRBJ2-7; 11 bases are shared with TRBD2. The length of the CDR3 is 14 residues. Germline trimming cut 5 bases from V and 3 bases from J; bases unmatched to any gene: 6. Germline CDR1 is DFQATT and CDR2 is SNEGSKA (reference sequence). CDR3 loop: CSAVTSGDLYEQYF. The CDR3 coding sequence is TGCAGTGCTGTGACTAGCGGGGATCTCTACGAGCAGTACTTC.

This clonotype occurred many times. This chain links TRBV20-1 with TRBJ2-7; 8 nucleotides match TRBD2. Trimming at V came to 5 bases and at J to 2 bases, leaving 8 bases not matched to a gene. Germline values: CDR1 DFQATT, CDR2 SNEGSKA (reference sequence). This CDR3 region has 14 residues. The CDR3 protein is CSAEGSGSAYEQYF. CDR3 DNA: TGCAGTGCTGAGGGGAGCGGGAGTGCCTACGAGCAGTACTTC.

The chain carries TRBV4-2 and TRBJ2-1; D is uncertain. V gave up 1 base and J gave up 5 bases, with 18 bases separating them. The CDR3 sequence is 17 residues long. CDR1 is LGHNA and CDR2 is YNFKEQ in the germline V gene. The CDR3 nucleotides are TGTGCCAGCAGCCAAGCGGATAGGATAGGGATTAACAATGAGCAGTTCTTC. Amino acids: CASSQADRIGINNEQFF.

This clonotype was seen at least ten times. The V and J genes are TRBV28 and TRBJ1-5; maybe TRBD1 (6 bases). V was shortened by 6 bases and J by 2 bases, with 11 bases between the two germline ends. The CDR3 contains 14 residues. Germline V lookup: CDR1 MDHEN, CDR2 SYDVKM. The CDR3 region is CASRPAGGNQPQHF. The CDR3 DNA follows: TGTGCCAGCAGACCCGCAGGGGGCAATCAGCCCCAGCATTTT.

This clonotype was counted at least ten times. The chain joins TRBV6-2 or TRBV6-3 to TRBJ1-2; tentative D call: TRBD1 (6 bases). Trimming pared 6 bases from V and 3 bases from J, leaving 11 bases between. Per the germline V gene, CDR1 is MNHEY and CDR2 is SVGEGT. CDR3 length: 13 residues. CDR3 protein: CASRIPGDYGYTF. The CDR3 DNA follows: TGTGCCAGCAGAATTCCAGGGGACTATGGCTACACCTTC.

The V call is TRBV4-3, the J call TRBJ2-1; TRBD2 agrees at 13 bases. V shed 4 bases and J 8 bases; nucleotides not matched to a gene: 8. CDR1 and CDR2 (germline): LGHNA, YSLEER. The CDR3 loop spans 16 amino acids. CDR3 sequence: CASSPRLAGGRDEQFF. CDR3 DNA sequence: TGCGCCAGCAGCCCACGACTAGCGGGAGGTCGCGATGAGCAGTTCTTC.

The chain uses TRBV20-1 and TRBJ2-3; TRBD2 aligns across 12 bases. This CDR3 region has 18 residues. The germline CDR1 and CDR2 sequences are DFQATT and SNEGSKA (reference sequence). J lost 6 bases, V lost 6 bases, and 19 bases had no gene match. In DNA, the CDR3 is TGCAGTGCGTCACCTGGGACTAGCGGGCCCCCGACCACGGATACGCAGTATTTT. Protein sequence: CSASPGTSGPPTTDTQYF.

This clonotype was recorded a few times. Since a much larger clone is just one base distant, this may be a read error. V is TRBV7-2 and J is TRBJ2-2, with D possibly being TRBD1 or TRBD2 (5 bases each). Germline CDR1 and CDR2: SGHTA and FQGNSA. Trimming left V 4 bases short and J 4 bases short, with 28 bases between. CDR3 size: 20 residues. The CDR3 DNA is TGTGCCAGCAGCTCGGTGGGGCGCGGACCGGGACCAGAGCCCACCGGGGAGCTGTTTTTT. It codes for CASSSVGRGPGPEPTGELFF. The complete variable domain, with remaining parts taken from reference TRBV7-2 and TRBJ2-2, reads GAGVSQSPSNKVTEKGKDVELRCDPISGHTALYWYRQSLGQGLEFLIYFQGNSAPDKSGLPSDRFSAERTGGSVSTLTIQRTQQEDSAVYLCASSSVGRGPGPEPTGELFFGEGSRLTVL.

CDR3 DNA: TGTGCTAGTGGTTCTACCGGGGAGCTGTTTTTT. Its translation: CASGSTGELFF. This sequence joins TRBV12-5 and TRBJ2-2; D not resolved. This CDR3 has 11 residues. V lost 4 bases and J lost 5, with 2 bases in between. Germline CDR1 reads LGHNT; CDR2 reads FRNRAP.

The chain is built from TRBV5-1 and TRBJ1-1, with D hard to call. Germline-derived CDR1 and CDR2 are SGHRS and YFSETQ. The CDR3 totals 14 residues. Trimming took off 3 bases at V and 1 base at J, with 10 bases between the two ends. Here the CDR3 DNA reads TGCGCCAGCAGCTCGACCCAGGAGAACACTGAAGCTTTCTTT. It codes for CASSSTQENTEAFF. The full variable domain, completed using reference TRBV5-1 and TRBJ1-1, is KAGVTQTPRYLIKTRGQQVTLSCSPISGHRSVSWYQQTPGQGLQFLFEYFSETQRNKGNFPGRFSGRQFSNSRSEMNVSTLELGDSALYLCASSSTQENTEAFFGQGTRLTVV.

This clonotype was counted ten times or more. J is TRBJ2-5 and V is TRBV9; TRBD1 or TRBD2 may be the D gene (5 bases each). CDR3 size: 17 residues. CDR1 SGDLS and CDR2 YYNGEE come from the germline V gene. The germline V and J ends were trimmed by 0 bases and 1 base, with 16 bases remaining between them. This CDR3 reads CASSVGSGPLSQETQYF. The CDR3, as DNA: TGTGCCAGCAGCGTAGGGTCGGGACCCTTGTCCCAAGAGACCCAGTACTTC.

This clonotype occurred many times. This sequence joins TRBV6-1 and TRBJ1-2; TRBD1 matches at 7 bases. CDR1 MNHNS and CDR2 SASEGT come from the germline V gene. V lost 4 bases, J lost 2 bases, and 1 base stayed unmatched. This CDR3 spans 13 amino acids. The CDR3 protein is CASSGDRNYGYTF. CDR3 in DNA: TGTGCCAGCAGTGGGGACAGAAACTATGGCTACACCTTC.

This clonotype has at least ten counts. The V and J genes are TRBV2 and TRBJ2-5, with 7 positions matching TRBD2. Germline loops: CDR1 SNHLY, CDR2 FYNNEI. The CDR3 contains 13 residues. V trimming: 11 bases; J trimming: 2 bases; junction bases outside the gene matches: 8. The CDR3 reads CAGQRDTQETQYF. For the CDR3, the DNA is TGTGCCGGCCAGCGGGATACTCAAGAGACCCAGTACTTC.

With respect to this clonotype: One base away lies a much larger clone, so this may be a sequencing read error. V usage is TRBV7-9 and J usage is TRBJ2-2; 9 nucleotides agree with TRBD2. J lost 4 bases, V lost 5 bases, and 11 bases had no gene match. The germline V gene has CDR1 SEHNR and CDR2 FQNEAQ (reference sequence). The CDR3 is 17 residues long. The CDR3, as DNA: TGTGCCAGCAGCCCCCCAAGAGGCGGGAGGGCCACCGGGGAGCTGTTTTTT. As protein: CASSPPRGGRATGELFF. The full variable domain, rest sourced from reference TRBV7-9 and TRBJ2-2, is DTGVSQNPRHKITKRGQNVTFRCDPISEHNRLYWYRQTLGQGPEFLTYFQNEAQLEKSRLLSDRFSAERPKGSFSTLEIQRTEQGDSAMYLCASSPPRGGRATGELFFGEGSRLTVL.

This chain connects TRBV29-1 to TRBJ2-1; 9 bases match TRBD1. Germline CDR1 and CDR2: SQVTM and ANQGSEA. The CDR3 extends over 16 amino acids. The V gene end was trimmed by 5 bases and the J gene end by 5 bases; junction bases not matched to a gene: 13. CDR3 loop: CSVPVSTGGIDNEQFF. The CDR3, as DNA: TGCAGCGTTCCGGTTTCTACAGGGGGCATAGACAATGAGCAGTTCTTC.

There are a few counts of this clonotype. This chain uses TRBV9 with TRBJ2-5; tentatively, D is TRBD2 (5 bases). Trimming left V 3 bases short and J 0 bases short, with 12 bases between. The CDR3 is 15 residues long. Germline CDR1 reads SGDLS; CDR2 reads YYNGEE. This chain's CDR3 is CASSDTVRDQETQYF. The CDR3 DNA sequence: TGTGCCAGCAGCGATACGGTGCGGGACCAAGAGACCCAGTACTTC.

This rearrangement joins TRBV6-1 to TRBJ2-1; 9 nucleotides match TRBD1. CDR1 and CDR2 from the germline V gene are MNHNS and SASEGT. The J segment lost 6 bases and the V segment lost 6 bases, leaving 9 bases of the junction unmatched. This CDR3 contains 15 residues. Written as DNA, the CDR3 is TGTGCCAGCAGGCCTACCGGGACAGGGCTCAATGAGCAGTTCTTC. Translated: CASRPTGTGLNEQFF.